The clone carrying this T cell receptor beta chain was seen at least ten times. The data were obtained in a study of spatial heterogeneity in lung cancer. Overall study: Averaged across combinations, each unique TCR and UMI pairing appeared more than ten times in raw reads, which were uncorrected.

This CDR3 is 14 amino acids long. V lost 1 base and J lost 0, with 6 bases in between. Germline loops: CDR1 DFQATT, CDR2 SNEGSKA (reference sequence). Time point defined: sample taken at primary tumor resection. TCRs were sequenced from unsorted whole RNA of tumor, nontumor lung or PBMC. All TCR cDNA molecules were individually tagged with a unique molecular identifier. TCRdb ran MiXCR on the 5' RACE reads and lists one entry per CDR3 protein. Here the sample spans approximately 38,000 distinct CDR3 sequences, about 6% being singletons. The rearrangement uses TRBV20-1 and TRBJ2-2; D remains unclear. The TCR comes from a male donor with early-stage non-small cell lung cancer. Specimen: PBMCs, collected at surgery. Here the CDR3 DNA reads TGCAGTGCTAGAGGAACCTCGAACACCGGGGAGCTGTTTTTT. It codes for CSARGTSNTGELFF.